These 3 T cell receptor beta chains share one sample of origin, sequenced in a study of T cell responses to AZD1222 COVID-19 vaccine. Sequencing used immunoSEQ multiplex PCR; TCRdb keeps in-frame clones, though not all of them. The data show approximately 100,000 clones, 89% seen once. The source material was peripheral blood, sampled on day 0 of AZD1222 vaccination. The receptors derive from an adult in good health.

The J gene is TRBJ1-1, the V gene TRBV5-4; D possibly corresponds to TRBD1 (5 bases). The CDR3 contains 16 residues. The germline V gene encodes CDR1 SGHNT and CDR2 YYREEE (reference sequence). Between the trimmed V and J ends, which lost 1 base and 1 base, there was a span of 14 bases. CDR3 DNA sequence: TGTGCCAGCAGCTTGCCCCCCGGGGCACCGAACACTGAAGCTTTCTTT. This encodes CASSLPPGAPNTEAFF.

The rearrangement uses TRBV30 and TRBJ2-1; D gene ambiguous. The CDR3 spans 12 residues. V was trimmed by 7 bases and J by 7 bases, leaving 14 bases between them. Per germline, CDR1 GTSNPN and CDR2 SVGIG (reference sequence). CDR3 loop: CALAGSWNEQFF. The CDR3 bases are TGTGCCTTAGCCGGGTCTTGGAATGAGCAGTTCTTC.

The chain links TRBV24-1 to TRBJ2-3; the D is unclear. V lost 5 bases and J 0 bases, leaving 8 bases between the germline ends. The germline V gene has CDR1 KGHDR and CDR2 SFDVKD. This CDR3 spans 14 amino acids. CDR3 sequence: CATSGEDSTDTQYF. Written as DNA, the CDR3 is TGTGCCACCAGTGGGGAAGATAGCACAGATACGCAGTATTTT.